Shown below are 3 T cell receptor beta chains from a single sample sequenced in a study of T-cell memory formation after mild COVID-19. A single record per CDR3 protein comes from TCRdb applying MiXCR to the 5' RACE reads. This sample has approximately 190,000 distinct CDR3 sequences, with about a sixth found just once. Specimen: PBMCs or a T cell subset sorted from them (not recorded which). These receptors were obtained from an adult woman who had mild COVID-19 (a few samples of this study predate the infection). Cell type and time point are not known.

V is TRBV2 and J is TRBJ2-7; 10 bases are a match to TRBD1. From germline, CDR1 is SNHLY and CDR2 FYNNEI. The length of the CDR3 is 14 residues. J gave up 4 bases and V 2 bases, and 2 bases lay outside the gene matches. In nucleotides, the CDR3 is TGTGCCAGCAGTGAACAGGGACAGGGGTACGAGCAGTACTTC. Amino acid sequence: CASSEQGQGYEQYF. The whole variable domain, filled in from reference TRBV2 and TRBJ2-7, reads EPEVTQTPSHQVTQMGQEVILRCVPISNHLYFYWYRQILGQKVEFLVSFYNNEISEKSEIFDDQFSVERPDGSNFTLKIRSTKLEDSAMYFCASSEQGQGYEQYFGPGTRLTVT.

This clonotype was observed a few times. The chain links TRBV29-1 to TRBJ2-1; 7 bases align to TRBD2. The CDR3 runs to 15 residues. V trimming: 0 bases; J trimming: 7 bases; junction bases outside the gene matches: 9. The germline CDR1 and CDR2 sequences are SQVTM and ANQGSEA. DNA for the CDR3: TGCAGCGTTGAAGATAATTGGGGAGGGAGAAATGAGCAGTTCTTC. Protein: CSVEDNWGGRNEQFF.

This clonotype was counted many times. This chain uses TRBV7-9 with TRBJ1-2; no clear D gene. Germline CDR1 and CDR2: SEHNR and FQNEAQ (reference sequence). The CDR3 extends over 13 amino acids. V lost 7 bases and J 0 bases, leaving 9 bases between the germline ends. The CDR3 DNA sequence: TGTGCCAGCAACTTTGACCCTAACTATGGCTACACCTTC. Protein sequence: CASNFDPNYGYTF.